Reported below is one T cell receptor (beta chain). CDR1 is SQVTM and CDR2 is ANQGSEA in the germline V gene. This CDR3 comprises 13 residues. This sample is part of a study of early T cells in non-severe SARS-CoV-2 infection. TCRdb re-called the 5' RACE reads through MiXCR, storing one row per CDR3 protein. This table holds 100,000 to 120,000 distinct CDR3 sequences, 9% to 14% found once. The TCR sequence derives from an adult who was a healthcare worker with PCR-confirmed SARS-CoV-2 infection or an uninfected control (not recorded which). The chain joins TRBV29-1 to TRBJ2-5; no firm D call. Sequencing was performed on whole blood. Written as DNA, the CDR3 is TGCACCATCCGAGGAGCTGGCCAAGAGACCCAGTACTTC. Translating it yields CTIRGAGQETQYF.